This T cell receptor (beta chain) was sequenced for a study of cytomegalovirus exposure and HLA in healthy donors. Study context: A prior study identified 110 million or so unique TCR beta sequences from 150 million to 200 million T cells.

Germline V gene data show CDR1 as MNHNS and CDR2 as SASEGT. This CDR3 comprises 16 residues. Trimming shortened V by 1 base and J by 7 bases, and 14 bases separated the two germline ends. For this clone: Antigen specificity is unknown.

Study observations and caveats: Later examination showed HLA-associated TCR beta chains had greater clonal expansion than equally common others. Reported findings show TCR beta sequences accurately forecast HLA-A and HLA-B alleles in most subjects. V- and J-gene trimming of TCR beta was linked (in a later analysis) to a missense DCLRE1C variant.

The PCR made use of 60 Vbeta and 13 Jbeta primers. Measured with immunoSEQ multiplex PCR; TCRdb has only the in-frame clones, and not every one. The sample includes tens of thousands of clones, around 67% of them seen just once. The V call is TRBV6-1, the J call TRBJ1-6; D call uncertain. The clonotype was recovered from a woman aged 50 to 65 in good health and CMV-seropositive. The specimen sequenced was PBMCs. CDR3 amino acids: CASSEGESGTNSPLHF. The CDR3 DNA sequence: TGTGCCAGCAGTGAAGGAGAATCGGGTACCAATTCACCCCTCCACTTT.